This T cell receptor beta chain came from a study of blood T cells in healthy people across ages. Study-level findings and limits: As naive T cell percentage varied, TCR beta diversity correlated strongly with it. More naive CD4+ cells and higher diversity were found in long-lived than in aged donors. Per million T cells, the diversity of TCR beta decreased roughly linearly as age advanced.

On this clonotype itself: The antigen is not known.

Germline V gives CDR1 SGHKS, CDR2 YYEKEE (reference sequence). The CDR3 is made up of 16 amino acids. V gave up 4 bases and J gave up 0 bases; unmatched junction bases: 6. Together with a sample-barcoded 5' primer, a J-beta primer mix was included in a second PCR lasting 7 to 11 cycles. TCRdb fed the 5' RACE reads into MiXCR, producing one record per CDR3 protein. Of roughly 790,000 distinct CDR3 sequences listed, 35% to 45% are singletons. What was sequenced was blood. This TCR derives from a woman in her fifties or sixties in good health. This sequence joins TRBV5-5 and TRBJ1-3; 8 bases are a match to TRBD1. The CDR3 protein is CASSDLGTGSGNTIYF. CDR3 nucleotides: TGTGCCAGCAGCGACTTGGGGACAGGCTCTGGAAACACCATATATTTT.